This TCR beta chain was sequenced for a study of blood T cell repertoires in COVID-19. Background on the study: COVID-19 samples collected from the United States, Italy and Spain covered acute and convalescent phases. Sources were T cells, B-cell-depleted T cells, or PBMCs; the material itself was cDNA or gDNA.

Original processing methods: It was from reference gene primer amplification that nucleated cell counts were estimated. Sequencing used immunoSEQ multiplex PCR; TCRdb keeps in-frame clones, though not all of them. V and J calls and clone size are given by that table; D and trimming were obtained from the DNA. This table holds about 100,000 clones, more than 65% found once. The CDR3 is 18 residues long. Germline assignment: CDR1 KGHDR and CDR2 SFDVKD. V lost 3 bases, J lost 0 bases, and 10 bases stayed unmatched. This TCR derives from a woman in her 70s with acute or convalescent COVID-19. This rearrangement joins TRBV24-1 to TRBJ1-3, with 7 positions matching TRBD1. Input material: peripheral blood. The CDR3 spells CATSDLRQGPCSGNTIYF. CDR3 nucleotide sequence: TGTGCCACCAGTGATCTACGACAGGGTCCCTGCTCTGGAAACACCATATATTTT.